Below are 26 T cell receptor beta chains sequenced from a single sample in a study of CD8+CD57+ T cells in acquired aplastic anemia (dated by TCRdb to 2017 to 2018). Sequencing was carried out with an Illumina HiSeq 2000. Genomic DNA served as template for TCR beta VDJ combination and CDR3 sequence profiling. The raw public data were reprocessed by TCRdb itself: fastp quality trimming at Q25, MiXCR clonotype calling, in-frame beta chains only. For every CDR3 protein sequence, its rows merge into one entry that carries the most common genes and DNA. This sample holds about 160,000 distinct CDR3 sequences; 35% to 55% were observed only once. The top ten hold 0.85% to 1.3% of the sample. The sequenced sample was sorted CD4+, CD8+, or CD8+CD57+ T cells (not recorded which) from PBMCs. The source is a human donor in good health.

The V call is TRBV25-1, the J call TRBJ2-7; D is possibly TRBD1 or TRBD2 (6 bases each). CDR3 length: 13 residues. Germline CDR1 reads MGHDK; CDR2 reads SYGVNS. V lost 2 bases and J lost 4, with 9 bases in between. The CDR3 is CASSEQGRYEQYF. CDR3 bases: TGTGCCAGCAGTGAACAGGGGAGGTACGAGCAGTACTTC.

The chain is built from TRBV11-2 and TRBJ2-7; 8 nucleotides agree with TRBD2. Per the germline V gene, CDR1 is SGHAT and CDR2 is FQNNGV. With V trimmed by 1 base and J by 2 bases, 4 bases remained unmatched. The CDR3 has 15 residues. The CDR3 protein is CASSLVRGGTYEQYF. The CDR3 nucleotides read TGTGCCAGCAGCTTAGTACGGGGGGGCACCTACGAGCAGTACTTC. The variable domain in full, with the rest retrieved from reference TRBV11-2 and TRBJ2-7, is EAGVAQSPRYKIIEKRQSVAFWCNPISGHATLYWYQQILGQGPKLLIQFQNNGVVDDSQLPKDRFSAERLKGVDSTLKIQPAKLEDSAVYLCASSLVRGGTYEQYFGPGTRLTVT.

This clonotype was recorded many times. The gene calls are TRBV7-2 and TRBJ1-4; D is unclear. With 7 bases removed from V and 3 bases from J, the gap between germline ends came to 12 bases. CDR3 length: 14 amino acids. CDR1 and CDR2 (germline): SGHTA, FQGNSA. CDR3 sequence reads: CASTLGRANEKLFF. In DNA, the CDR3 is TGTGCCAGCACCTTGGGTAGGGCTAATGAAAAACTGTTTTTT.

This clonotype was recorded a few times. V is TRBV6-5 and J is TRBJ1-5; 10 positions match TRBD1. CDR1 and CDR2 (germline): MNHEY, SVGAGI. There are 15 residues in the CDR3. The ends lost 0 bases at V and 6 bases at J; junction bases unmatched: 2. The CDR3 DNA reads as TGTGCCAGCAGTTACTCCGGGACAGGGGTTCAGCCCCAGCATTTT. It encodes CASSYSGTGVQPQHF.

The table lists this clonotype with many counts. The chain employs TRBV12-3 or TRBV12-4 and TRBJ2-2, with unresolved D. The CDR3 extends over 11 amino acids. V lost 6 bases, J lost 5 bases, and 4 bases lay in between. DNA of the CDR3: TGTGCCAGCAGAGGGACCGGGGAGCTGTTTTTT. Its translation is CASRGTGELFF.

This clonotype was counted ten times or more. This chain uses TRBV24-1 with TRBJ1-1; D gene uncertain. Trimming took 3 bases from V and 9 from J, leaving 10 bases between them. The germline V gene has CDR1 KGHDR and CDR2 SFDVKD. This CDR3 has 12 amino acids. The CDR3 is CATSDDWGKAFF. CDR3 bases: TGTGCCACCAGTGATGATTGGGGTAAAGCTTTCTTT.

The CDR3 DNA reads as TGTGCCACCAGCAGAGCAGGGACGTACGAGCAGTACTTC. Translated: CATSRAGTYEQYF. This chain joins TRBV15 and TRBJ2-7; D tentatively reads TRBD1 or TRBD2 (5 bases each). V was shortened by 1 base and J by 4 bases, with 8 bases between the two germline ends. Germline V CDR1 and CDR2: LNHNV, YYDKDF (reference sequence). There are 13 residues in the CDR3. The full variable domain, rest sourced from reference TRBV15 and TRBJ2-7, is DAMVIQNPRYQVTQFGKPVTLSCSQTLNHNVMYWYQQKSSQAPKLLFHYYDKDFNNEADTPDNFQSRRPNTSFCFLDIRSPGLGDTAMYLCATSRAGTYEQYFGPGTRLTVT.

The chain carries TRBV24-1 and TRBJ2-7, with D tentatively TRBD2 (5 bases). V dropped 11 bases and J dropped 7 bases, with 23 bases sitting between them. The germline V gene encodes CDR1 KGHDR and CDR2 SFDVKD. The CDR3 is made up of 14 amino acids. The CDR3 region has the DNA TGTGCCAGTAGTATTGACCGGCCCGGCGGGGAGCAGTACTTC. Protein product: CASSIDRPGGEQYF.

This clonotype was counted between two and nine times. The CDR3 here is CASSLAVTGELFF. In DNA, the CDR3 is TGTGCCAGCAGCTTAGCGGTCACCGGGGAGCTGTTTTTT. The chain carries TRBV7-6 and TRBJ2-2; D not certain. The CDR3 is 13 amino acids. Trimming left V 0 bases short and J 4 bases short, with 3 bases between. CDR1 and CDR2 from the germline V gene are SGHVS and FNYEAQ.

In its sample, this clonotype was seen a few times. The genes are TRBV29-1 and TRBJ2-2; D remains unclear. This CDR3 region has 12 residues. Germline-derived CDR1 and CDR2 are SQVTM and ANQGSEA. Trimming cost V 7 bases and J 1 base, with 7 bases left between them. DNA of the CDR3: TGCAGCGGGCAGGAGAACACCGGGGAGCTGTTTTTT. Residues: CSGQENTGELFF.

In regard to this clonotype: This CDR3 fails to terminate in the conserved phenylalanine or tryptophan, so it likely reflects a read error. No DNA is shown, since the ends of the CDR3 on it are uncertain; the CDR3 is the one TCRdb lists. The chain carries TRBV7-8 and TRBJ2-7; no check of the table's D call, TRBD1, against the DNA was made. CDR1 is SGHVS and CDR2 is FQNEAQ in the germline V gene. The CDR3 is 10 amino acids long, termini counted. CDR3 residues: CASSLGPGGR.

This clonotype was observed a few times. This sequence joins TRBV30 and TRBJ2-7, with 9 bases that match TRBD2. There are 19 residues in the CDR3. CDR1 is GTSNPN, CDR2 SVGIG, per germline (reference sequence). The V segment lost 0 bases and the J segment 2 bases; nucleotides outside the gene matches: 17. The CDR3 loop is CAWSVSLGGRASLAYEQYF. For the CDR3, the DNA is TGTGCCTGGAGTGTATCTCTGGGCGGGAGGGCCTCACTGGCCTACGAGCAGTACTTC.

A note on this clonotype: Lacking the conserved final phenylalanine or tryptophan, this CDR3 likely reflects a read error. The CDR3: CASSIGTALGEAQYL. In nucleotides, the CDR3 is TGTGCCAGCAGCATCGGGACTGCCCTCGGCGAGGCCCAGTACCTC. V gene TRBV7-7 combines with J gene TRBJ2-5, with D possibly TRBD2 on 6 matching bases. Trimming took off 5 bases at V and 9 bases at J, with 22 bases between the two ends. In germline, CDR1 is SSHAT, CDR2 FNYEAQ (reference sequence). The CDR3 is made up of 15 amino acids.

The CDR3 sequence is CSVLNISYEQYF. CDR3 coding DNA: TGCAGCGTCCTCAACATCTCCTACGAGCAGTACTTC. This sequence joins TRBV29-1 and TRBJ2-7; D call uncertain. Germline-derived CDR1 and CDR2 are SQVTM and ANQGSEA. The CDR3 consists of 12 residues. V was shortened by 6 bases and J by 0 bases, with 9 bases between the two germline ends.

About this clonotype itself: A much larger clone differs from this one at a single base, so this may be a read error. The CDR3 loop reads CASTPSSYSEQFF. CDR3 coding DNA: TGTGCCAGCACCCCGAGCTCCTACAGTGAGCAGTTCTTC. V usage is TRBV7-2 and J usage is TRBJ2-1; D gene unclear. CDR3 length equals 13 residues. The germline V gene encodes CDR1 SGHTA and CDR2 FQGNSA.

As for this clonotype: A read error may be the cause here, since a much bigger clone is one base away. The CDR3 DNA is TGTGCCAGCAGCCCGAGGGGAGGGTGGGGATACACAGATACGCAGTATTTT. Its protein product is CASSPRGGWGYTDTQYF. The V gene is TRBV7-3, the J gene TRBJ2-3, with 7 bases aligning to TRBD2. V lost 5 bases and J lost 2; bases outside the gene matches: 13. CDR1 is SGHTA, CDR2 FQGTGA, per germline. CDR3 length equals 17 residues.

With respect to this clonotype: With a much larger clone just one base away, this may be a read error. V is TRBV5-6 and J is TRBJ2-1; D is undetermined. The V gene lost 0 bases and the J gene lost 9 bases, with 16 bases spanning the gap. Per germline, CDR1 SGHDT and CDR2 YYEEEE. This CDR3 is built from 15 residues. CDR3 nucleotide sequence: TGTGCCAGCAGCTTGGTGTGGGAAACCCTCAGTGAGCAGTTCTTC. Translated: CASSLVWETLSEQFF.

The CDR3 reads CSARARQGFTETQYF. The CDR3 nucleotides are TGCAGTGCTAGAGCCCGACAGGGGTTCACAGAGACCCAGTACTTC. The genes are TRBV20-1 and TRBJ2-5; TRBD1 agrees at 8 bases. This CDR3 spans 15 amino acids. V shed 1 base, J shed 4 bases, and the junction held 8 bases outside the gene matches. Germline V gene sequence: CDR1 DFQATT, CDR2 SNEGSKA (reference sequence).

The rearrangement links TRBV19 to TRBJ2-7; no clear D gene. Between the trimmed V and J ends, which lost 1 base and 2 bases, there was a span of 12 bases. CDR3 size: 15 residues. Germline lookup yields CDR1 LNHDA and CDR2 SQIVND (reference sequence). CDR3 protein: CASSIVGGMAYEQYF. The CDR3 DNA sequence: TGTGCCAGTAGTATAGTCGGCGGTATGGCCTACGAGCAGTACTTC.

This clonotype occurred many times. The rearrangement uses TRBV7-8 and TRBJ1-6; D unclear. The V and J ends lost 0 bases and 3 bases respectively, with 12 bases between them. Germline CDR1 reads SGHVS; CDR2 reads FQNEAQ. The CDR3 contains 17 residues. DNA of the CDR3: TGTGCCAGCAGCTTAGCCTCCGGCGGGTTCTATAATTCACCCCTCCACTTT. Translation gives CASSLASGGFYNSPLHF.

V is TRBV5-8 and J is TRBJ1-3; D perhaps matches TRBD1 (5 bases). Trimming took off 3 bases at V and 0 bases at J, with 10 bases between the two ends. Germline lookup yields CDR1 SGHTS and CDR2 YDEGEE. The CDR3 length is 15 residues. This CDR3 is CASSWRQSSGNTIYF. In nucleotides, the CDR3 is TGTGCCAGCAGCTGGCGACAGAGCTCTGGAAACACCATATATTTT.

This clonotype was counted once. The rearrangement uses TRBV7-9 and TRBJ2-2; possible D gene TRBD1, 6 bases. Germline V gene lookup returns CDR1 SEHNR and CDR2 FQNEAQ (reference sequence). Trimming took off 5 bases at V and 8 bases at J, with 12 bases between the two ends. The CDR3 covers 13 residues. CDR3 nucleotide sequence: TGTGCCAGCAGCCCAGCCGGGACAGGGGAGCTGTTTTTT. It specifies CASSPAGTGELFF.

The chain is built from TRBV25-1 and TRBJ2-2, with D possibly TRBD2 on 5 matching bases. The CDR3 spans 15 residues. Germline V gives CDR1 MGHDK, CDR2 SYGVNS. V dropped 0 bases and J dropped 6 bases, with 11 bases sitting between them. The CDR3 loop is CASSEYLGIAGELFF. In DNA form, the CDR3 reads TGTGCCAGCAGTGAATATCTCGGGATAGCCGGGGAGCTGTTTTTT.

In this sample, this clonotype turned up a few times. This sequence joins TRBV12-3 or TRBV12-4 and TRBJ2-3; 12 bases line up with TRBD2. The CDR3 consists of 18 residues. Trimming took 3 bases from V and 0 from J; bases not matched to a gene: 7. CDR3 sequence reads: CASSFRLAGGHSTDTQYF. As DNA, the CDR3 is TGTGCCAGCAGTTTCAGGCTAGCGGGGGGGCATAGCACAGATACGCAGTATTTT.

A single count supports this clonotype. This chain connects TRBV5-1 to TRBJ2-3; perhaps D is TRBD1 or TRBD2 (5 bases each). The CDR3 has 13 amino acids. The germline V and J ends were trimmed by 4 bases and 8 bases, with 14 bases remaining between them. Germline lookup yields CDR1 SGHRS and CDR2 YFSETQ. The chain's CDR3 is CASSPQGSGTQYF. Here the CDR3 DNA reads TGCGCCAGCAGCCCCCAGGGAAGCGGTACGCAGTATTTT.

The V and J genes are TRBV11-1 and TRBJ2-1; the D gene is possibly TRBD1 (6 bases). Trimming cost V 3 bases and J 0 bases, with 21 bases left between them. Germline V gene data show CDR1 as SGHAT and CDR2 as FQDESV (reference sequence). The CDR3 is 19 amino acids. The CDR3 DNA sequence: TGTGCCAGCAGCTTCTGGGTGATGGACAGCGAAAGCTCCTACAATGAGCAGTTCTTC. Amino acid sequence: CASSFWVMDSESSYNEQFF.